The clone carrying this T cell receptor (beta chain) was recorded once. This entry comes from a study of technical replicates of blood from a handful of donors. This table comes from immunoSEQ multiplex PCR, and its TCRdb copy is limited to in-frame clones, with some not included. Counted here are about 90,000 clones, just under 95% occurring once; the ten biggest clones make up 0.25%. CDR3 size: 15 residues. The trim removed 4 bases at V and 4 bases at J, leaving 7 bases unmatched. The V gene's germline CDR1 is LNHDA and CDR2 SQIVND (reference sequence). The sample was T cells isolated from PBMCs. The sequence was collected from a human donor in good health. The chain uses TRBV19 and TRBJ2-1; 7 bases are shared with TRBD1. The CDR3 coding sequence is TGTGCCAGTAGTACGACGACAGGGCCTTACAATGAGCAGTTCTTC. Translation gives CASSTTTGPYNEQFF.